The next 26 T cell receptor beta chains were all read from a single sample in a study of CD8 T cells in ankylosing spondylitis. TCRdb called the 5' RACE reads again in MiXCR, with one record for every CDR3 protein. The data contain 300,000 to 400,000 distinct CDR3 sequences, around 15% of them singletons. The sequenced material came from blood, either unsorted or a sorted T cell fraction (not recorded which). These receptors all come from a male donor with ankylosing spondylitis or in good health (not recorded which).

The V and J genes are TRBV18 and TRBJ2-7; 11 bases map to TRBD1. Germline V gives CDR1 KGHSH, CDR2 LQKENI. The CDR3 length is 17 residues. V lost 6 bases and J lost 4; bases outside the gene matches: 14. CDR3 in amino acids: CASSPSGGGQGAYEQYF. The CDR3 coding sequence is TGTGCCAGCTCCCCCTCGGGAGGAGGACAGGGGGCTTACGAGCAGTACTTC.

The V call is TRBV20-1, the J call TRBJ1-3; 7 bases map to TRBD1. The CDR3 totals 13 residues. Trimming at V came to 5 bases and at J to 2 bases, leaving 3 bases not matched to a gene. Germline CDR1 and CDR2: DFQATT and SNEGSKA (reference sequence). CDR3 in amino acids: CSARQGPGNTIYF. DNA for the CDR3: TGCAGTGCTCGACAGGGCCCTGGAAACACCATATATTTT.

J is TRBJ2-7 and V is TRBV3-1; D is possibly TRBD2 (6 bases). CDR1 LGHDT and CDR2 YNNKEL come from the germline V gene (reference sequence). CDR3 length: 14 residues. With 4 bases removed from V and 6 bases from J, the gap between germline ends came to 16 bases. The CDR3: CASSPGGRFSEQYF. The CDR3 nucleotides read TGTGCCAGCAGCCCCGGGGGTCGATTCTCCGAGCAGTACTTC.

This sequence joins TRBV15 and TRBJ1-1, with no clear D. V lost 1 base, J lost 8 bases, and 11 bases lay in between. Germline V gives CDR1 LNHNV, CDR2 YYDKDF (reference sequence). There are 13 residues in the CDR3. DNA for the CDR3: TGTGCCACCAGCAGAGCTGTCCGGTCCGAAGCTTTCTTT. Amino acid sequence: CATSRAVRSEAFF.

This chain joins TRBV4-1 and TRBJ2-3; TRBD2 agrees at 11 bases. The CDR3 extends over 15 amino acids. CDR1 and CDR2 (germline): MGHRA, YSYEKL. V shed 4 bases and J 4 bases; nucleotides not matched to a gene: 4. CDR3 sequence (DNA): TGCGCCAGCAGCCCCACTAGCGGGGGTTCAGATACGCAGTATTTT. Amino acid sequence: CASSPTSGGSDTQYF.

This clonotype was found many times. This chain connects TRBV3-1 to TRBJ2-7, with a weak D call TRBD1 (5 bases). The germline CDR1 and CDR2 sequences are LGHDT and YNNKEL (reference sequence). The ends were cut back, 1 base at V and 9 bases at J, with 10 bases in the middle. The length of the CDR3 is 12 residues. This chain's CDR3 is CASSQVRGTQYF. CDR3 nucleotides: TGTGCCAGCAGCCAAGTTAGGGGAACGCAGTACTTC.

This clonotype was recorded many times. The chain carries TRBV29-1 and TRBJ1-1; 7 nucleotides match TRBD1. This CDR3 region has 12 residues. Germline V lookup: CDR1 SQVTM, CDR2 ANQGSEA. Trimming at V came to 8 bases and at J to 4 bases, leaving 7 bases not matched to a gene. CDR3 DNA sequence: TGCAGCTACAGGGGCGGCACCACTGAAGCTTTCTTT. This gives the protein CSYRGGTTEAFF.

V is TRBV18 and J is TRBJ2-5; no clear D. Germline V gives CDR1 KGHSH, CDR2 LQKENI. V gave up 0 bases and J gave up 1 base, with 6 bases separating them. This CDR3 is built from 14 residues. CDR3 sequence (DNA): TGTGCCAGCTCACCACCGGCAGGCCAAGAGACCCAGTACTTC. Translation: CASSPPAGQETQYF. The full variable domain, with the rest looked up from reference TRBV18 and TRBJ2-5, is NAGVMQNPRHLVRRRGQEARLRCSPMKGHSHVYWYRQLPEEGLKFMVYLQKENIIDESGMPKERFSAEFPKEGPSILRIQQVVRGDSAAYFCASSPPAGQETQYFGPGTRLLVL.

J is TRBJ2-5 and V is TRBV29-1; D gene unclear. Germline V CDR1 and CDR2: SQVTM, ANQGSEA. This CDR3 is 13 amino acids long. Trimming took off 3 bases at V and 2 bases at J, with 10 bases between the two ends. The CDR3 nucleotides are TGCAGCGTTGAGCAGCTGCGTCAAGAGACCCAGTACTTC. It codes for CSVEQLRQETQYF.

The gene calls are TRBV10-3 and TRBJ2-1; 11 bases match TRBD2. The V and J ends lost 8 bases and 4 bases, in that order; junction bases with no gene match: 7. The germline V gene encodes CDR1 ENHRY and CDR2 SYGVKD. The CDR3 has 15 residues. CDR3 amino acids: CAIDSGTSGYNEQFF. In DNA, the CDR3 is TGTGCCATCGATTCCGGGACTAGCGGATACAATGAGCAGTTCTTC.

This clonotype was found a few times. V and J are TRBV6-1 and TRBJ1-1; D may be TRBD1 (5 bases). V lost 4 bases to trimming and J lost 6 bases, with 12 bases between them. CDR1 is MNHNS and CDR2 is SASEGT in the germline V gene. The CDR3 consists of 13 residues. In DNA form, the CDR3 reads TGTGCCAGCAGTGGTCCAGGGCGGGCTGAAGCTTTCTTT. Its translation is CASSGPGRAEAFF.

This clonotype has more than one count but fewer than ten. V usage is TRBV20-1 and J usage is TRBJ1-5; 8 bases map to TRBD1. Trimming removed 5 bases from V and 5 bases from J; junction bases left unmatched: 5. The CDR3 has 13 amino acids. Germline lookup yields CDR1 DFQATT and CDR2 SNEGSKA (reference sequence). This CDR3 reads CSAAGTGDQPQHF. The CDR3 bases are TGCAGTGCTGCCGGGACAGGAGATCAGCCCCAGCATTTT.

The gene calls are TRBV13 and TRBJ2-2; D unresolved. Per germline, CDR1 PRHDT and CDR2 FYEKMQ (reference sequence). The ends were cut back, 1 base at V and 2 bases at J, with 5 bases in the middle. The CDR3 spans 14 residues. CDR3 loop: CASSLVFNTGELFF. CDR3 in DNA: TGTGCCAGCAGCTTAGTCTTCAACACCGGGGAGCTGTTTTTT.

The chain carries TRBV12-3 or TRBV12-4 and TRBJ2-1; TRBD2 is a possible D gene (5 bases). Trimming left V 4 bases short and J 2 bases short, with 12 bases between. CDR3 size: 15 residues. The CDR3 is CASSSGLQTYNEQFF. DNA of the CDR3: TGTGCCAGCAGTTCAGGACTCCAAACCTACAATGAGCAGTTCTTC.

In its sample, this clonotype was seen many times. This chain joins TRBV5-6 and TRBJ2-1, with D possibly being TRBD1 (6 bases). CDR1 and CDR2 (germline): SGHDT, YYEEEE. V lost 2 bases and J 5 bases, leaving 11 bases between the germline ends. This CDR3 region has 14 residues. CDR3 sequence reads: CASSFRGSNNEQFF. CDR3 coding DNA: TGTGCCAGCAGCTTCAGGGGTTCAAACAATGAGCAGTTCTTC. Using reference TRBV5-6 and TRBJ2-1 for the parts outside the CDR3, the full variable domain is DAGVTQSPTHLIKTRGQQVTLRCSPKSGHDTVSWYQQALGQGPQFIFQYYEEEERQRGNFPDRFSGHQFPNYSSELNVNALLLGDSALYLCASSFRGSNNEQFFGPGTRLTVL.

This clonotype was seen a handful of times. The rearrangement joins TRBV11-2 to TRBJ2-3; D is ambiguous. Per germline, CDR1 SGHAT and CDR2 FQNNGV. Deletions cut 1 base from V and 11 bases from J, with 7 bases between. This CDR3 has 11 amino acids. In DNA form, the CDR3 reads TGTGCCAGCAGCTTAGGGATAGAGCAGTATTTT. Amino acid sequence: CASSLGIEQYF.

CDR3 sequence reads: CASSQGPELFF. Written as DNA, the CDR3 is TGTGCCAGCAGCCAAGGGCCAGAACTGTTTTTT. The chain has TRBV14 and TRBJ1-4; no reliable D call. The CDR3 has 11 amino acids. Germline loops: CDR1 SGHDN, CDR2 FVKESK. Trimming removed 1 base from V and 12 bases from J, with 6 bases in between.

V and J are TRBV10-3 and TRBJ2-5, with D perhaps TRBD1 or TRBD2 (7 bases each). V lost 4 bases, J lost 5 bases, and 14 bases lay in between. Germline values: CDR1 ENHRY, CDR2 SYGVKD. The CDR3 spans 14 residues. In nucleotides, the CDR3 is TGTGCCATCAGTGTGCGACAGGGAGGGGAGACCCAGTACTTC. Amino acid sequence: CAISVRQGGETQYF.

This clonotype has only a few counts. The chain employs TRBV5-1 and TRBJ2-6, with D perhaps TRBD1 (5 bases). V gave up 3 bases and J gave up 0 bases, with 7 bases separating them. CDR3 size: 15 residues. The germline V gene encodes CDR1 SGHRS and CDR2 YFSETQ. The CDR3 DNA is TGCGCCAGCAGCTGGACACCCTCTGGGGCCAACGTCCTGACTTTC. Residues: CASSWTPSGANVLTF.

The J gene is TRBJ2-3, the V gene TRBV5-1, with TRBD2 identical over 14 bases. The CDR3 contains 17 residues. The germline CDR1 and CDR2 sequences are SGHRS and YFSETQ. The junction had 7 bases not matched to a gene; V was cut back by 4 bases and J by 3 bases. DNA of the CDR3: TGCGCCAGCAGCACCGGACTAGCGGGAGGAGGAACAGATACGCAGTATTTT. It specifies CASSTGLAGGGTDTQYF.

V is TRBV12-3 or TRBV12-4 and J is TRBJ2-3; 10 bases line up with TRBD2. This CDR3 has 15 residues. After removal of 6 bases from V and 2 bases from J, the junction contained 5 bases not matched to a gene. The CDR3 loop is CASRLSGRLTDTQYF. The CDR3 DNA reads as TGTGCCAGCAGGCTTAGCGGGAGGCTCACAGATACGCAGTATTTT.

Only a few counts were recorded for this clonotype. This chain uses TRBV20-1 with TRBJ2-3, with 11 bases aligning to TRBD1. J gave up 2 bases and V 5 bases, and 6 bases lay outside the gene matches. Germline CDR1 and CDR2: DFQATT and SNEGSKA (reference sequence). The length of the CDR3 is 15 residues. Written as DNA, the CDR3 is TGCAGTGCTGGGGACAGGGGGAACTACACAGATACGCAGTATTTT. It yields the protein CSAGDRGNYTDTQYF.

The chain combines TRBV11-2 with TRBJ2-1; weak D call: TRBD2 (6 bases). V was clipped by 6 bases and J by 8 bases, with 17 bases between them. This CDR3 region has 14 residues. Germline lookup yields CDR1 SGHAT and CDR2 FQNNGV. In DNA form, the CDR3 reads TGTGCCAGCAGTCTTTTAGGTCGCGGGGATGAGCAGTTCTTC. Protein: CASSLLGRGDEQFF.

This clonotype was seen more than once but under ten times. The chain combines TRBV12-3 or TRBV12-4 with TRBJ1-1; D is perhaps TRBD1 (6 bases). The CDR3 covers 13 residues. Trimming removed 5 bases from V and 6 bases from J, with 13 bases in between. The CDR3 DNA is TGTGCCAGCAGTCAGCGTCGACAGGCTGAAGCTTTCTTT. It yields the protein CASSQRRQAEAFF.

This clonotype occurred many times. The chain links TRBV12-3 or TRBV12-4 to TRBJ2-7; tentatively, D is TRBD1 or TRBD2 (5 bases each). The V gene lost 5 bases and the J gene lost 1 base, with 15 bases spanning the gap. CDR3 length equals 15 residues. CDR3 DNA: TGTGCCAGCAGTCCATTCGGGACGGGATCCTACGAGCAGTACTTC. The encoded protein is CASSPFGTGSYEQYF.

V gene TRBV10-3 combines with J gene TRBJ2-3, with 8 bases that match TRBD2. This CDR3 has 16 amino acids. Losses at the gene ends were 6 bases for V and 0 bases for J; bases not matched to a gene: 8. Germline lookup yields CDR1 ENHRY and CDR2 SYGVKD. CDR3 in DNA: TGTGCCATCAGACCTGGGACTAGTCCCAGCACAGATACGCAGTATTTT. Residues: CAIRPGTSPSTDTQYF.